The rows below give T cell receptor beta chains drawn from one sample of a study of cytomegalovirus exposure and HLA in healthy donors. Clones were read by immunoSEQ multiplex PCR, and TCRdb kept only the in-frame ones, dropping some. The ten top clones account for about 5.5%, within a sample of 75,000 to 95,000 clones. Source material: PBMCs. The source of these receptors is a girl between 10 and 17 years old in good health and CMV-seropositive. The CDR3 runs from the conserved cysteine through the conserved F or W. The D gene is left open where the match is weak.

d_gene: -
j_gene: TRBJ2-3
v_gene: TRBV5-4
CDR3aa: CASSLGAVTDTQYF
CDR3nt: TGTGCCAGCAGCTTGGGAGCTGTCACAGATACGCAGTATTTT

d_gene: TRBD1
j_gene: TRBJ1-1
v_gene: TRBV5-1
CDR3aa: CASSPWTGETEAFF
CDR3nt: TGCGCCAGCAGCCCCTGGACAGGGGAGACTGAAGCTTTCTTT

d_gene: TRBD1
j_gene: TRBJ2-7
v_gene: TRBV7-9
CDR3aa: CASSLGDRYYEQYF
CDR3nt: TGTGCCAGCAGCTTAGGGGACAGATACTACGAGCAGTACTTC

d_gene: -
j_gene: TRBJ2-3
v_gene: TRBV9
CDR3aa: CASSVGGGGQGGQYF
CDR3nt: TGTGCCAGCAGCGTAGGGGGCGGGGGTCAAGGGGGGCAGTATTTT

d_gene: -
j_gene: TRBJ2-3
v_gene: TRBV30
CDR3aa: CAGSLEGFGTDTQYF
CDR3nt: TGTGCCGGGAGTTTGGAGGGATTCGGCACAGATACGCAGTATTTT

d_gene: TRBD2
j_gene: TRBJ2-7
v_gene: TRBV4-3
CDR3aa: CASSQDQASGSYEQYF
CDR3nt: TGCGCCAGCAGCCAAGATCAGGCTAGCGGATCCTACGAGCAGTACTTC

d_gene: -
j_gene: TRBJ2-1
v_gene: TRBV7-9
CDR3aa: CASSLGLTDNEQFF
CDR3nt: TGTGCCAGCAGCTTAGGACTTACCGACAATGAGCAGTTCTTC

d_gene: -
j_gene: TRBJ2-5
v_gene: TRBV29-1
CDR3aa: CSVDTARLGETQYF
CDR3nt: TGCAGCGTTGATACAGCCCGTTTGGGAGAGACCCAGTACTTC

d_gene: TRBD1
j_gene: TRBJ2-2
v_gene: TRBV6-5
CDR3aa: CASSSPTGVMTGELFF
CDR3nt: TGTGCCAGCAGTTCCCCGACAGGGGTAATGACCGGGGAGCTGTTTTTT

d_gene: -
j_gene: TRBJ1-1
v_gene: TRBV6-5
CDR3aa: CASRRTEMNTEDFF
CDR3nt: TGTGCCAGCAGGAGGACAGAAATGAACACTGAAGATTTCTTT

d_gene: TRBD1
j_gene: TRBJ2-5
v_gene: TRBV5-1
CDR3aa: CASSEGQAYQETQYF
CDR3nt: TGCGCCAGCAGCGAGGGACAGGCGTACCAAGAGACCCAGTACTTC

d_gene: -
j_gene: TRBJ1-2
v_gene: TRBV6-1
CDR3aa: CASSESTRDGYTF
CDR3nt: TGTGCCAGCAGTGAATCGACAAGAGATGGCTACACCTTC

d_gene: TRBD1
j_gene: TRBJ2-3
v_gene: TRBV19
CDR3aa: CASRTGEGTDTQYF
CDR3nt: TGTGCCAGTAGGACAGGGGAAGGCACAGATACGCAGTATTTT

d_gene: TRBD2
j_gene: TRBJ2-5
v_gene: TRBV5-1
CDR3aa: CASSLKRGSIQETQYF
CDR3nt: TGCGCCAGCAGCTTGAAGCGGGGGTCCATTCAAGAGACCCAGTACTTC

d_gene: TRBD1
j_gene: TRBJ2-7
v_gene: TRBV9
CDR3aa: CASSVQAGTETYEQYF
CDR3nt: TGTGCCAGCAGCGTACAAGCCGGGACAGAAACCTACGAGCAGTACTTC

d_gene: -
j_gene: TRBJ2-2
v_gene: TRBV15
CDR3aa: CATSRGWEAGELFF
CDR3nt: TGTGCCACCAGCAGAGGGTGGGAGGCCGGGGAGCTGTTTTTT

d_gene: TRBD2
j_gene: TRBJ2-7
v_gene: TRBV5-1
CDR3aa: CASSFGTNYEQYF
CDR3nt: TGCGCCAGCAGCTTCGGGACTAACTACGAGCAGTACTTC

d_gene: TRBD1
j_gene: TRBJ1-3
v_gene: TRBV28
CDR3aa: CASSSPQGGTIYF
CDR3nt: TGTGCCAGCAGTTCACCCCAGGGGGGCACCATATATTTT

d_gene: -
j_gene: TRBJ1-2
v_gene: TRBV14
CDR3aa: CASSQGGQNYGYTF
CDR3nt: TGTGCCAGCAGCCAAGGGGGGCAGAATTATGGCTACACCTTC

d_gene: -
j_gene: TRBJ2-1
v_gene: TRBV5-1
CDR3aa: CASSLAVRGYNEQFF
CDR3nt: TGCGCCAGCAGCTTGGCAGTCCGCGGCTACAATGAGCAGTTCTTC

d_gene: -
j_gene: TRBJ1-2
v_gene: TRBV27
CDR3aa: CASSPRAANYGYTF
CDR3nt: TGTGCCAGCAGTCCGCGGGCAGCCAACTATGGCTACACCTTC